The source of this T cell receptor beta chain is a study of early T cells in non-severe SARS-CoV-2 infection. Study-level background: The authors sequenced bulk RNA from unsorted whole blood, leaving chains unpaired.

V gave up 0 bases and J gave up 7 bases, with 10 bases separating them. The length of the CDR3 is 14 residues. CDR1 is LNHDA and CDR2 is SQIVND in the germline V gene (reference sequence). Molecules of cDNA were individually given unique molecular identifiers that were attached to them. TCRdb independently ran MiXCR on the 5' RACE reads; one entry per CDR3 protein. The sample lists roughly 57,000 distinct CDR3 sequences; around 12% were seen once. The source of this sequence is an adult who was a healthcare worker with PCR-confirmed SARS-CoV-2 infection or an uninfected control (not recorded which). V and J are TRBV19 and TRBJ1-5, with D hard to call. Sequencing was performed on whole blood. Here the CDR3 reads CASSIDRWYQPQHF. The CDR3 bases are TGTGCCAGTAGTATAGACCGGTGGTACCAGCCCCAGCATTTT. The full variable domain, its missing parts supplied by reference TRBV19 and TRBJ1-5, is DGGITQSPKYLFRKEGQNVTLSCEQNLNHDAMYWYRQDPGQGLRLIYYSQIVNDFQKGDIAEGYSVSREKKESFPLTVTSAQKNPTAFYLCASSIDRWYQPQHFGDGTRLSIL.